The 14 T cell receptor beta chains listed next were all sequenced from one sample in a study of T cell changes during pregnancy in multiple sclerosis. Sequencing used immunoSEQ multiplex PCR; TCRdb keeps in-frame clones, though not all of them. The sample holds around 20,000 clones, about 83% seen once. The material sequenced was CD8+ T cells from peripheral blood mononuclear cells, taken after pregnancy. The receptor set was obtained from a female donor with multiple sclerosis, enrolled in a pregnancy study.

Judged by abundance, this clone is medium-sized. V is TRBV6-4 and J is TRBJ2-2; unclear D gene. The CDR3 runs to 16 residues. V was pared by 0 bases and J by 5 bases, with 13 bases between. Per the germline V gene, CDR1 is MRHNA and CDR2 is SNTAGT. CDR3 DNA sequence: TGTGCCAGCAGTGACTCGAGAGGTAGCCTTACCGGGGAGCTGTTTTTT. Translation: CASSDSRGSLTGELFF.

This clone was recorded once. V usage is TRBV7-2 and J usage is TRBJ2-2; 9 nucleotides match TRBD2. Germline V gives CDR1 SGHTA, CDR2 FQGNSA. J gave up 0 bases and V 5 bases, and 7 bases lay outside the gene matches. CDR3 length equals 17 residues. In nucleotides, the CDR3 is TGTGCCAGCAGCATCCCCGGGACTAGCCCGAACACCGGGGAGCTGTTTTTT. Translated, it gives CASSIPGTSPNTGELFF. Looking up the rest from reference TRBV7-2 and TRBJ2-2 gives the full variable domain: GAGVSQSPSNKVTEKGKDVELRCDPISGHTALYWYRQSLGQGLEFLIYFQGNSAPDKSGLPSDRFSAERTGGSVSTLTIQRTQQEDSAVYLCASSIPGTSPNTGELFFGEGSRLTVL.

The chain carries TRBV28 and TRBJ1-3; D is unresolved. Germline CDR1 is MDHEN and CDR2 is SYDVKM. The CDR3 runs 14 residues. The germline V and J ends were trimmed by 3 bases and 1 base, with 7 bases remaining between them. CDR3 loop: CASSFGESGNTIYF. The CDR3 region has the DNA TGTGCCAGCAGTTTTGGGGAGTCTGGAAACACCATATATTTT.

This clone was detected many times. CDR3 in DNA: TGTGCCAGCAGCCAAGACCCGACTAGCGGGAGCCTTCCGGGTGAGCAGTACTTC. Protein product: CASSQDPTSGSLPGEQYF. V gene TRBV14 combines with J gene TRBJ2-7; TRBD2 agrees at 12 bases. The CDR3 runs 18 residues. The germline V gene encodes CDR1 SGHDN and CDR2 FVKESK. Unmatched junction bases numbered 13, after V lost 0 bases and J lost 7 bases.

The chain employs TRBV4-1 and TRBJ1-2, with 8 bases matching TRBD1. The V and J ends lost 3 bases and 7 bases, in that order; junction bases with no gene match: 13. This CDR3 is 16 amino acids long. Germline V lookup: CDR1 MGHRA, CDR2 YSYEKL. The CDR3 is CASSHDTGQGGFGYTF. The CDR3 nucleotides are TGCGCCAGCAGCCACGACACCGGACAGGGAGGTTTTGGCTACACCTTC.

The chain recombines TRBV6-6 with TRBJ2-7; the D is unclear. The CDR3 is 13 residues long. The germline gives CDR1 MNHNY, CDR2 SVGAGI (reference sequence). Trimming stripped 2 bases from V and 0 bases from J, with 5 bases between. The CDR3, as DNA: TGTGCCAGCAGTTACGAGAGCTCCTACGAGCAGTACTTC. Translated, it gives CASSYESSYEQYF.

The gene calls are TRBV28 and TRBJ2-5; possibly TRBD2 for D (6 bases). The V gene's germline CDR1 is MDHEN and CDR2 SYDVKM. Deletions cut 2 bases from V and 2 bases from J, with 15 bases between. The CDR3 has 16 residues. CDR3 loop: CASSLSLAGTQETQYF. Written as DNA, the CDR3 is TGTGCCAGCAGTTTAAGTCTCGCTGGGACTCAAGAGACCCAGTACTTC.

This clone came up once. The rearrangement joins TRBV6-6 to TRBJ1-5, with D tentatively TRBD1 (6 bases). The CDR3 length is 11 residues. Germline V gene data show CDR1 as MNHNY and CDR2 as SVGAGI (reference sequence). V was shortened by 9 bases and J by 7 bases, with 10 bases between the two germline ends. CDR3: CASTGCQPQHF. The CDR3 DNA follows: TGTGCCAGTACAGGGTGCCAGCCCCAGCATTTT.

The CDR3 sequence is CASSLRGRSYEQYF. CDR3 coding DNA: TGTGCCAGCAGCTTACGGGGTCGTTCCTACGAGCAGTACTTC. V and J are TRBV5-4 and TRBJ2-7; a possible D gene is TRBD2 (5 bases). The CDR3 runs to 14 residues. V lost 2 bases to trimming and J lost 1 base, with 10 bases between them. From germline, CDR1 is SGHNT and CDR2 YYREEE (reference sequence).

The CDR3: CASSLSGELFF. DNA for the CDR3: TGTGCCAGCAGTCTATCCGGGGAGCTGTTTTTT. The chain has TRBV7-8 and TRBJ2-2; D uncertain. CDR3 length equals 11 residues. Germline CDR1 SGHVS, CDR2 FQNEAQ. V gave up 6 bases and J gave up 6 bases, with 5 bases separating them. The full variable domain, in which reference TRBV7-8 and TRBJ2-2 provide the parts outside the CDR3, is GAGVSQSPRYKVAKRGQDVALRCDPISGHVSLFWYQQALGQGPEFLTYFQNEAQLDKSGLPSDRFFAERPEGSVSTLKIQRTQQEDSAVYLCASSLSGELFFGEGSRLTVL.

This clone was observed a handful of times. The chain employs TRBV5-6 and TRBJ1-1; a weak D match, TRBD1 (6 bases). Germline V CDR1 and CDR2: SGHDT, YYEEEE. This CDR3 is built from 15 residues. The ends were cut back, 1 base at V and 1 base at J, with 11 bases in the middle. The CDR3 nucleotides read TGTGCCAGCAGCTTGACCACAGGGTGGAACACTGAAGCTTTCTTT. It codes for CASSLTTGWNTEAFF.

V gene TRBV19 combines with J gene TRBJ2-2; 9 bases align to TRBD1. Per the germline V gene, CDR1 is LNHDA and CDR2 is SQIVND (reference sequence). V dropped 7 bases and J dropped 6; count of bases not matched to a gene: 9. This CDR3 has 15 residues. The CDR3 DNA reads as TGTGCCAGTAACCAGGACAGGGGTTTCGCCGGGGAGCTGTTTTTT. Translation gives CASNQDRGFAGELFF. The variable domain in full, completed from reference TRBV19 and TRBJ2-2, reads DGGITQSPKYLFRKEGQNVTLSCEQNLNHDAMYWYRQDPGQGLRLIYYSQIVNDFQKGDIAEGYSVSREKKESFPLTVTSAQKNPTAFYLCASNQDRGFAGELFFGEGSRLTVL.

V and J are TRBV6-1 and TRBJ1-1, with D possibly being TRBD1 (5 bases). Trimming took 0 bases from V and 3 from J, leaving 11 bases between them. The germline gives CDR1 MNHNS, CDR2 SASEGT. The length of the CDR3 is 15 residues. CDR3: CASSEALWGYTEAFF. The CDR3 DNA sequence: TGTGCCAGCAGTGAAGCGCTGTGGGGCTACACTGAAGCTTTCTTT.

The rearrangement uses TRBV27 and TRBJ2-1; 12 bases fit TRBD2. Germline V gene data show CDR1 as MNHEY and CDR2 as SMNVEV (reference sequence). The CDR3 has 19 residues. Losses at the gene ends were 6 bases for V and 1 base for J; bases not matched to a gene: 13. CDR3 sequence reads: CASSNSPPGTSGSYNEQFF. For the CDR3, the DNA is TGTGCCAGCAGCAACTCCCCCCCAGGGACTAGCGGGTCCTACAATGAGCAGTTCTTC.